This TCR beta chain was found in a study of blood T cells in healthy people across ages. There are many counts of this clonotype. Its specificity is unknown. Extracted total RNA amounted to at least 5.5 micrograms for each sample. A J-beta primer mix and a sample-barcoded 5' primer were used in a second PCR of about 6 to 12 cycles. Tags on each cDNA molecule came from a template-switch adaptor with 12 random nucleotides. TCRdb reprocessed the 5' RACE reads with MiXCR, giving one entry per CDR3 protein. The table lists approximately 800,000 distinct CDR3 sequences, roughly 60% of them singletons. Germline loops: CDR1 MGHDK, CDR2 SYGVNS. CDR3 length equals 16 residues. J lost 2 bases, V lost 6 bases, and 9 bases had no gene match. Regarding the study as a whole: The diversity estimates, figures obtained from one million T cells, were considered underestimates. Observed TCR beta diversity showed a strong correlation with the percentage of naive T cells as measured by flow cytometry.

J is TRBJ1-5 and V is TRBV25-1, with TRBD1 matching 8 bases. The source of this sequence is a man aged 30 to 45 in good health. Sample: blood. The CDR3 here is CASRGSGGEGNQPQHF. Written as DNA, the CDR3 is TGTGCCAGCAGGGGTTCAGGGGGCGAGGGCAATCAGCCCCAGCATTTT.